This is a list of T cell receptor beta chains from one sample in a study of coeliac disease. Data came from immunoSEQ multiplex PCR; TCRdb stores just in-frame clones and leaves some out. The table records several thousand clones, roughly 60% of them present only once. The sequencing sample was made of lamina propria lymphocytes from the gut. The receptors stem from a woman aged 55-69 years with active celiac disease. Both conserved end residues are part of each CDR3. A D gene is named only where the DNA matches it firmly. Part of the rows lack a size; the others show once, few, many or a class for expanded clones.

abundance: few; len: 15; v_gene: TRBV4-2; d_gene: -; j_gene: TRBJ1-5; CDR3nt: TGTGCCAGCAGCCAAAGTTCAGTTAGCAATCAGCCCCAGCATTTT; CDR3aa: CASSQSSVSNQPQHF
abundance: -; len: 15; v_gene: TRBV9; d_gene: -; j_gene: TRBJ1-3; CDR3nt: TGTGCCAGCAGCGTTTTGCAGGGGTCTGGAAACACCATATATTTT; CDR3aa: CASSVLQGSGNTIYF
abundance: -; len: 15; v_gene: TRBV7-6; d_gene: -; j_gene: TRBJ2-3; CDR3nt: TGTGCCAGCAGCTTAGTTGACCTTGGGGGCGATACGCAGTATTTT; CDR3aa: CASSLVDLGGDTQYF
abundance: -; len: 16; v_gene: TRBV4-1; d_gene: TRBD1; j_gene: TRBJ1-2; CDR3nt: TGCGCCAGCAGCAGAAGGACAGGGAATGCTCTGGATGGCTACACCTTC; CDR3aa: CASSRRTGNALDGYTF
abundance: -; len: 19; v_gene: TRBV1; d_gene: -; j_gene: TRBJ2-5; CDR3nt: TGCACCAGCAGCCAAGATCTTTTCGGGGACAAACCTCACAAGGAGACCCAGTACTTC; CDR3aa: CTSSQDLFGDKPHKETQYF
abundance: medium-sized; len: 16; v_gene: TRBV30; d_gene: TRBD1; j_gene: TRBJ1-3; CDR3nt: TGTGCCTGGACCTTGGCGGGACAGGGCTCTGGAAACACCATATATTTT; CDR3aa: CAWTLAGQGSGNTIYF
abundance: -; len: 15; v_gene: TRBV10-2; d_gene: TRBD1; j_gene: TRBJ1-2; CDR3nt: TGCGCCAGCAGGAAGTACGGGACAGGGGATGCTGGCTACACCTTC; CDR3aa: CASRKYGTGDAGYTF
abundance: -; len: 16; v_gene: TRBV7-3; d_gene: TRBD2; j_gene: TRBJ2-3; CDR3nt: TGTGCCAGCAGCTCAGGGACTAGCGGGTACACAGATACGCAGTATTTT; CDR3aa: CASSSGTSGYTDTQYF
abundance: -; len: 14; v_gene: TRBV10-3; d_gene: -; j_gene: TRBJ2-5; CDR3nt: TGTGCCACGCGGGAATCCCCGAATCAAGAGACCCAGTACTTC; CDR3aa: CATRESPNQETQYF
abundance: few; len: 17; v_gene: TRBV9; d_gene: -; j_gene: TRBJ1-5; CDR3nt: TGTGCCAGCAGCGTCGGGTGGGGAGGTGGGGATAATCAGCCCCAGCATTTT; CDR3aa: CASSVGWGGGDNQPQHF
abundance: -; len: 14; v_gene: TRBV5-1; d_gene: TRBD2; j_gene: TRBJ2-7; CDR3nt: TGCGCCAGCAGAAGCGGGGGGGCAGAATACGAGCAGTACTTC; CDR3aa: CASRSGGAEYEQYF
abundance: few; len: 12; v_gene: TRBV7-3; d_gene: -; j_gene: TRBJ2-7; CDR3nt: TGTGCCAGCAGCGGAGGGACCTACGAGCAGTACTTC; CDR3aa: CASSGGTYEQYF
abundance: -; len: 14; v_gene: TRBV29-1; d_gene: TRBD1; j_gene: TRBJ1-2; CDR3nt: TGCAGCGCCTATTCTAACAGGGGTGACTATGGCTACACCTTC; CDR3aa: CSAYSNRGDYGYTF
abundance: -; len: 15; v_gene: TRBV7-3; d_gene: -; j_gene: TRBJ2-2; CDR3nt: TGTGCCAGCAGCTTAACCGCACCTGCAGCCGGGGAGCTGTTTTTT; CDR3aa: CASSLTAPAAGELFF
abundance: -; len: 13; v_gene: TRBV7-6; d_gene: -; j_gene: TRBJ2-7; CDR3nt: TGTGCCAGCAGCGCCTACAGGAGTTGGGAGCAGTACTTC; CDR3aa: CASSAYRSWEQYF
abundance: -; len: 15; v_gene: TRBV30; d_gene: TRBD2; j_gene: TRBJ2-7; CDR3nt: TGTGCCTGGAGTGCCCCTACTAGCGGGAAGTACGAGCAGTACTTC; CDR3aa: CAWSAPTSGKYEQYF
abundance: -; len: 14; v_gene: TRBV6-1; d_gene: -; j_gene: TRBJ2-1; CDR3nt: TGTGCCACTTCCCGAGGCCCAACCGGCAATGAGCAGTTCTTC; CDR3aa: CATSRGPTGNEQFF
abundance: -; len: 15; v_gene: TRBV10-3; d_gene: -; j_gene: TRBJ1-2; CDR3nt: TGTGCCATCAGTGAGTCCGGGTCACAGGGCAATGGCTACACCTTC; CDR3aa: CAISESGSQGNGYTF
abundance: -; len: 14; v_gene: TRBV15; d_gene: TRBD1; j_gene: TRBJ2-4; CDR3nt: TGTGCCACCAGCAGCCGGGACAGGGGTGACATTCAGTACTTC; CDR3aa: CATSSRDRGDIQYF
abundance: -; len: 15; v_gene: TRBV19; d_gene: -; j_gene: TRBJ2-1; CDR3nt: TGTGCCAGTAGTTCCCTGGGCGGGATAATGAATGAGCAGTTCTTC; CDR3aa: CASSSLGGIMNEQFF
abundance: -; len: 17; v_gene: TRBV1; d_gene: -; j_gene: TRBJ2-6; CDR3nt: TGCACCAGCAGGGTCGGGTGTTTGTGCACAAGGGCCAACGTCCTGACTTTC; CDR3aa: CTSRVGCLCTRANVLTF
abundance: -; len: 14; v_gene: TRBV15; d_gene: -; j_gene: TRBJ1-3; CDR3nt: TGTGCCACCAGCAGACCCCGCTCTGGAAACACCATATATTTT; CDR3aa: CATSRPRSGNTIYF